This record concerns one T cell receptor beta chain sequence. Its cognate antigen is unknown. Treatment specified: around 19 received Ad26.COV2.S at low or high dose, single or two shots; five or six received placebo; per-sample allocation not given. Samples analyzed were those drawn on day 63 after the first vaccine or placebo injection. This table comes from immunoSEQ multiplex PCR, and its TCRdb copy is limited to in-frame clones, with some not included. The data contain roughly 510,000 clones, 70% to 90% of them singletons. This sample stems from a study of Ad26.COV2.S vaccination and SARS-CoV-2 variants. Study-level information: Dosing was one shot or two shots 56 days apart. General observations from the study: Researchers reported similar non-spike TCR breadth in vaccine and placebo recipients. Quantification of TCR breadth and depth may have yielded underestimates of total T cell responses.

The J segment lost 3 bases and the V segment lost 8 bases, leaving 7 bases of the junction unmatched. The CDR3 totals 15 residues. Looked up from germline, CDR1 is SGHTA and CDR2 is FQGNSA. The V gene is TRBV7-2, the J gene TRBJ2-3, with TRBD2 matching over 11 bases. The source of this sequence is a person aged 18-65 years who received the Ad26.COV2.S COVID-19 vaccine or a placebo. This specimen was peripheral blood, taken in a trial of Ad26.COV2.S vaccine versus placebo. CDR3 coding DNA: TGTGCCAGCGTTAGCGGGAGGGCCTGGACAGATACGCAGTATTTT. It encodes CASVSGRAWTDTQYF.